Each of the 22 T cell receptor beta chains below was sequenced from the same sample in a study of blood T cell repertoires in COVID-19. Some clones are missing from TCRdb's copy, which holds only in-frame ones; the method was immunoSEQ multiplex PCR. The repertoire holds over 200,000 clones, with around 90% as singletons. Sequencing was performed on peripheral blood. All receptors come from a man aged 25-40 years with acute or convalescent COVID-19.

The sample holds one count of this clone. V usage is TRBV7-8 and J usage is TRBJ2-1; D possibly corresponds to TRBD2 (6 bases). This CDR3 comprises 13 residues. Per germline, CDR1 SGHVS and CDR2 FQNEAQ. This CDR3 reads CTTEAGSYNEQFF. DNA of the CDR3: TGTACCACCGAGGCGGGATCCTACAATGAGCAGTTCTTC.

The chain couples TRBV18 to TRBJ2-3, with D hard to call. The CDR3 covers 16 residues. Germline CDR1 and CDR2: KGHSH and LQKENI. The germline V and J ends were trimmed by 3 bases and 2 bases, with 15 bases remaining between them. Written as DNA, the CDR3 is TGTGCCAGCTCACCTCCGGCAGGCTTCGACACAGATACGCAGTATTTT. Amino acid sequence: CASSPPAGFDTDTQYF.

J is TRBJ2-7 and V is TRBV5-1; 8 nucleotides match TRBD1. With V trimmed by 0 bases and J by 2 bases, 7 bases remained unmatched. The CDR3 is made up of 16 amino acids. CDR1 SGHRS and CDR2 YFSETQ come from the germline V gene. The CDR3 loop is CASSLGGGQGAYEQYF. DNA for the CDR3: TGCGCCAGCAGCTTGGGGGGTGGACAGGGAGCCTACGAGCAGTACTTC. Based on the CDR3 plus reference TRBV5-1 and TRBJ2-7, the full variable domain is KAGVTQTPRYLIKTRGQQVTLSCSPISGHRSVSWYQQTPGQGLQFLFEYFSETQRNKGNFPGRFSGRQFSNSRSEMNVSTLELGDSALYLCASSLGGGQGAYEQYFGPGTRLTVT.

The rearrangement uses TRBV28 and TRBJ1-5; D not certain. CDR1 and CDR2 (germline): MDHEN, SYDVKM. The CDR3 extends over 14 amino acids. V lost 3 bases to trimming and J lost 6 bases, with 12 bases between them. The CDR3 region is CASSFMDFGQPQHF. The CDR3, as DNA: TGTGCCAGCAGTTTCATGGACTTCGGTCAGCCCCAGCATTTT.

This sequence joins TRBV7-9 and TRBJ1-2, with D possibly matching TRBD1 (5 bases). This CDR3 spans 13 amino acids. CDR1 and CDR2 (germline): SEHNR, FQNEAQ (reference sequence). V was trimmed by 11 bases and J by 2 bases, leaving 15 bases between them. DNA for the CDR3: TGTGCCTCCTGGGGGGAGCCCAACTATGGCTACACCTTC. Its translation: CASWGEPNYGYTF. The full variable domain, in which reference TRBV7-9 and TRBJ1-2 provide the parts outside the CDR3, is DTGVSQNPRHKITKRGQNVTFRCDPISEHNRLYWYRQTLGQGPEFLTYFQNEAQLEKSRLLSDRFSAERPKGSFSTLEIQRTEQGDSAMYLCASWGEPNYGYTFGSGTRLTVV.

The chain is built from TRBV27 and TRBJ1-1; 8 nucleotides match TRBD1. CDR3 length: 14 residues. The V gene's germline CDR1 is MNHEY and CDR2 SMNVEV (reference sequence). Trimming removed 8 bases from V and 7 bases from J; junction bases left unmatched: 12. CDR3 nucleotide sequence: TGTGCCAGCGGAAGACAGGGGTTAAAGGTTGAAGCTTTCTTT. Amino acids: CASGRQGLKVEAFF.

This clone showed up just once. One junction end disagrees with the germline gene, perhaps due to a read error. The rearrangement joins TRBV2 to TRBJ2-2, with D possibly matching TRBD1 (5 bases). The CDR3 contains 17 residues. CDR1 is SNHLY and CDR2 is FYNNEI in the germline V gene. The CDR3 here is CASSEARTSVNPGELFF. CDR3 in DNA: TGTGCCAGCAGTGAAGCACGGACAAGTGTGAACCCCGGGGAGCTGTTTTTT.

V and J are TRBV4-1 and TRBJ2-3, with no clear D. In germline, CDR1 is MGHRA, CDR2 YSYEKL. This CDR3 has 15 residues. Trimming removed 0 bases at V and 7 bases at J, with 14 bases between. The CDR3 DNA sequence: TGCGCCAGCAGCCAAGATTCAGACCCCGGGTATACGCAGTATTTT. Protein product: CASSQDSDPGYTQYF.

V usage is TRBV5-8 and J usage is TRBJ1-5; the D is unclear. Germline V CDR1 and CDR2: SGHTS, YDEGEE. Trimming stripped 2 bases from V and 1 base from J, with 16 bases between. This CDR3 is 17 amino acids long. CDR3 bases: TGTGCCAGCAGCTTTGGGCTTATGACAACCAGCAATCAGCCCCAGCATTTT. This codes for CASSFGLMTTSNQPQHF.

V is TRBV5-6 and J is TRBJ1-6; D possibly corresponds to TRBD1 (6 bases). V was pared by 1 base and J by 7 bases, with 12 bases between. Germline CDR1 and CDR2: SGHDT and YYEEEE. The CDR3 sequence is 15 residues long. Written as DNA, the CDR3 is TGTGCCAGCAGCTTGTATCAGGGGAACAATTCACCCCTCCACTTT. Translating it yields CASSLYQGNNSPLHF.

Comments on this clone: An end of the junction differs from the germline gene, which may be a read error. This chain joins TRBV20-1 and TRBJ2-3; a weak D match, TRBD1 (5 bases). This CDR3 has 14 amino acids. CDR1 DFQATT and CDR2 SNEGSKA come from the germline V gene (reference sequence). The DNA for the CDR3 is TGCAGTCCTAGTGGGGCACGACGCACAGATACGCAGTATTTT. Translating it yields CSPSGARRTDTQYF.

This clone was counted a few times. The gene calls are TRBV2 and TRBJ1-2, with D hard to call. From germline, CDR1 is SNHLY and CDR2 FYNNEI. The germline V and J ends were trimmed by 10 bases and 3 bases, with 18 bases remaining between them. The CDR3 has 14 residues. The CDR3 loop reads CATASNGVYYGYTF. The CDR3 DNA reads as TGTGCCACCGCCTCAAACGGAGTTTACTATGGCTACACCTTC.

The V call is TRBV5-4, the J call TRBJ1-2; possibly TRBD1 for D (6 bases). V was trimmed by 5 bases and J by 4 bases, leaving 18 bases between them. Germline CDR1 SGHNT, CDR2 YYREEE (reference sequence). This CDR3 has 15 amino acids. The CDR3 coding sequence is TGTGCCAGCAGTTTTGGGGGGGCCGGGAGCTATGGCTACACCTTC. Residues: CASSFGGAGSYGYTF. Combining the CDR3 with reference TRBV5-4 and TRBJ1-2 gives the whole variable domain ETGVTQSPTHLIKTRGQQVTLRCSSQSGHNTVSWYQQALGQGPQFIFQYYREEENGRGNFPPRFSGLQFPNYSSELNVNALELDDSALYLCASSFGGAGSYGYTFGSGTRLTVV.

The V call is TRBV11-1, the J call TRBJ1-2; D remains unclear. Trimming cost V 6 bases and J 2 bases, with 7 bases left between them. Germline V CDR1 and CDR2: SGHAT, FQDESV (reference sequence). The CDR3 contains 12 residues. The CDR3 sequence is CASSQRNYGYTF. CDR3 in DNA: TGTGCCAGCAGTCAGAGGAACTATGGCTACACCTTC.

The chain's CDR3 is CASSQEASLRAYEQYF. The CDR3 DNA sequence: TGTGCCAGCAGCCAAGAAGCCTCCCTCAGGGCATACGAGCAGTACTTC. The V and J genes are TRBV4-2 and TRBJ2-7; the D gene is possibly TRBD1 (5 bases). The germline V gene encodes CDR1 LGHNA and CDR2 YNFKEQ. The CDR3 is 16 residues long. With 0 bases removed from V and 4 bases from J, the gap between germline ends came to 16 bases.

The chain combines TRBV18 with TRBJ2-7, with TRBD2 matching over 12 bases. In germline, CDR1 is KGHSH, CDR2 LQKENI. This CDR3 has 16 residues. V shed 6 bases and J 7 bases; nucleotides not matched to a gene: 13. DNA of the CDR3: TGTGCCAGCTCGATCAGACTAGCGGGAGTTTCGGGAGAGCAGTACTTC. It codes for CASSIRLAGVSGEQYF.

CDR3 loop: CASSLSLAGDEQYF. In DNA form, the CDR3 reads TGTGCCAGCAGCTTGAGCCTAGCGGGAGACGAGCAGTACTTC. The chain carries TRBV7-8 and TRBJ2-7; 10 nucleotides align to TRBD2. This CDR3 spans 14 amino acids. Trimming took 3 bases from V and 5 from J; bases not matched to a gene: 4. Germline V gene lookup returns CDR1 SGHVS and CDR2 FQNEAQ. Combining the CDR3 with reference TRBV7-8 and TRBJ2-7 gives the whole variable domain GAGVSQSPRYKVAKRGQDVALRCDPISGHVSLFWYQQALGQGPEFLTYFQNEAQLDKSGLPSDRFFAERPEGSVSTLKIQRTQQEDSAVYLCASSLSLAGDEQYFGPGTRLTVT.

V and J are TRBV3-1 (or the pseudogene TRBV3-2) and TRBJ2-5; TRBD1 might be the D (5 bases). The CDR3 runs to 16 residues. Trimming shortened V by 6 bases and J by 1 base, and 18 bases separated the two germline ends. CDR1 is LGHDT and CDR2 is YNNKEL in the germline V gene (reference sequence). CDR3 residues: CASRPGHAVGQETQYF. In nucleotides, the CDR3 is TGTGCCAGCAGGCCCGGACATGCTGTGGGCCAAGAGACCCAGTACTTC.

The table lists this clone with a count of one. V gene TRBV11-2 combines with J gene TRBJ1-1; D is undetermined. The CDR3 extends over 11 amino acids. Trimming removed 3 bases from V and 6 bases from J, with 5 bases in between. CDR1 SGHAT and CDR2 FQNNGV come from the germline V gene. The CDR3 reads CASSLLAEAFF. Here the CDR3 DNA reads TGTGCCAGCAGCTTGCTAGCTGAAGCTTTCTTT.

This sequence joins TRBV7-9 and TRBJ2-3; 13 bases align to TRBD2. Per the germline V gene, CDR1 is SEHNR and CDR2 is FQNEAQ (reference sequence). Losses at the gene ends were 4 bases for V and 1 base for J; bases not matched to a gene: 2. The CDR3 has 16 residues. CDR3 nucleotide sequence: TGTGCCAGCAGCTATGGACTAGCGGGGGGCACAGATACGCAGTATTTT. Residues: CASSYGLAGGTDTQYF.

The gene calls are TRBV3-1 (or the pseudogene TRBV3-2) and TRBJ2-7; 11 bases align to TRBD2. Germline V CDR1 and CDR2: LGHDT, YNNKEL (reference sequence). This CDR3 contains 14 residues. V lost 1 base, J lost 7 bases, and 3 bases stayed unmatched. The CDR3 region has the DNA TGTGCCAGCAGCCAAGTAGCGGGAGGGGGGGAGCAGTACTTC. Its translation: CASSQVAGGGEQYF.

V usage is TRBV10-2 and J usage is TRBJ1-2; 11 nucleotides align to TRBD1. CDR3 length equals 15 residues. V lost 6 bases to trimming and J lost 6 bases; unmatched junction nucleotides: 9. Per the germline V gene, CDR1 is WSHSY and CDR2 is SAAADI. The DNA for the CDR3 is TGCGCCAGCAGAGAGCAAGGGACAGGGGGTCATGGCTACACCTTC. This translates into CASREQGTGGHGYTF.